The 15 T cell receptor beta chains below come from one sample, sequenced in a study of T cells after yellow fever vaccination. TCRdb called the 5' RACE reads again in MiXCR, with one record for every CDR3 protein. The sample has some 350,000 distinct CDR3 sequences, roughly 6.2% seen once. Sequencing was performed on PBMCs, taken 5 days after the yellow fever booster vaccination. These receptors were obtained from a man aged 30 to 45 who received the YFV17D yellow fever vaccine.

The table lists this clonotype with many counts. The chain employs TRBV7-2 and TRBJ2-1; D is unclear. Trimming took 5 bases from V and 3 from J, leaving 11 bases between them. The CDR3 runs to 14 residues. The germline V gene has CDR1 SGHTA and CDR2 FQGNSA. This CDR3 is CASSLTPRYNEQFF. CDR3 DNA sequence: TGTGCCAGCAGCCTGACACCCCGCTACAATGAGCAGTTCTTC.

Many counts were recorded for this clonotype. The rearrangement links TRBV25-1 to TRBJ2-7, with D possibly matching TRBD2 (6 bases). The CDR3 is made up of 14 amino acids. Deletions cut 8 bases from V and 4 bases from J, with 18 bases between. The V gene's germline CDR1 is MGHDK and CDR2 SYGVNS. This chain's CDR3 is CASGRLGEGYEQYF. CDR3 nucleotides: TGTGCCAGCGGGAGGTTAGGCGAGGGGTACGAGCAGTACTTC.

This clonotype was detected a few times. V usage is TRBV20-1 and J usage is TRBJ2-7; D remains ambiguous. The ends were cut back, 5 bases at V and 1 base at J, with 3 bases in the middle. The CDR3 has 10 amino acids. Germline lookup yields CDR1 DFQATT and CDR2 SNEGSKA (reference sequence). CDR3 coding DNA: TGCAGTGCTGCTTCCTACGAGCAGTACTTC. As protein: CSAASYEQYF.

A word on this clonotype: The junction does not match germline at one end; this may be a read error. The chain has TRBV12-3 or TRBV12-4 and TRBJ2-7, with D possibly matching TRBD1 (5 bases). The CDR3 extends over 17 amino acids. The CDR3 here is CAISSTPGTGIAYEQYF. Written as DNA, the CDR3 is TGTGCCATCAGTTCAACCCCCGGCACAGGAATTGCCTACGAGCAGTACTTC.

The gene calls are TRBV6-1 and TRBJ1-2; tentatively, D is TRBD1 (5 bases). Trimming took 7 bases from V and 3 from J, leaving 15 bases between them. This CDR3 comprises 14 residues. From germline, CDR1 is MNHNS and CDR2 SASEGT. CDR3 nucleotides: TGTGCCAGCAATGTCGTATGGGGACACTATGGCTACACCTTC. Translated, it gives CASNVVWGHYGYTF.

This clonotype was observed a handful of times. J is TRBJ2-1 and V is TRBV9; possibly TRBD2 for D (5 bases). Germline V gene lookup returns CDR1 SGDLS and CDR2 YYNGEE. This CDR3 is built from 17 residues. With 4 bases removed from V and 0 bases from J, the gap between germline ends came to 17 bases. The DNA of the CDR3 is TGTGCCAGCAGCAGCGGAATAGCGACAAGCTCCTACAATGAGCAGTTCTTC. This sequence encodes CASSSGIATSSYNEQFF. The variable domain in full, completed from reference TRBV9 and TRBJ2-1, reads DSGVTQTPKHLITATGQRVTLRCSPRSGDLSVYWYQQSLDQGLQFLIQYYNGEERAKGNILERFSAQQFPDLHSELNLSSLELGDSALYFCASSSGIATSSYNEQFFGPGTRLTVL.

In its sample, this clonotype was seen many times. V and J are TRBV5-4 and TRBJ2-5, with TRBD2 identical over 8 bases. Per the germline V gene, CDR1 is SGHNT and CDR2 is YYREEE (reference sequence). This CDR3 spans 19 amino acids. The J segment lost 0 bases and the V segment lost 3 bases, leaving 16 bases of the junction unmatched. The CDR3 region has the DNA TGTGCCAGCAGCTCCCTATTGGGGCTAGCGGGTAGTTACCAAGAGACCCAGTACTTC. It specifies CASSSLLGLAGSYQETQYF.

This clonotype was seen many times. The V call is TRBV5-1, the J call TRBJ2-2; a possible D gene is TRBD1 (6 bases). V was pared by 6 bases and J by 4 bases, with 16 bases between. Germline V gives CDR1 SGHRS, CDR2 YFSETQ. The CDR3 consists of 15 residues. The CDR3 coding sequence is TGCGCCAGCACTCCCGGGACACTAGTCACCGGGGAGCTGTTTTTT. Protein: CASTPGTLVTGELFF.

In its sample, this clonotype was seen many times. The chain employs TRBV5-4 and TRBJ2-7, with TRBD2 matching 10 bases. Germline CDR1 is SGHNT and CDR2 is YYREEE (reference sequence). The CDR3 length is 15 residues. V was pared by 6 bases and J by 7 bases, with 13 bases of the junction left unmatched. This CDR3 reads CASTPGTSVSREQYF. Written as DNA, the CDR3 is TGTGCCAGCACCCCCGGGACTAGCGTTTCGCGTGAGCAGTACTTC.

This clonotype was counted a few times. The chain has TRBV7-2 and TRBJ1-1, with D uncertain. Germline V CDR1 and CDR2: SGHTA, FQGNSA. This CDR3 is 15 amino acids long. V shed 1 base and J shed 2 bases, with 11 bases lying between them. This CDR3 reads CASSLVSWGNTEAFF. Written as DNA, the CDR3 is TGTGCCAGCAGCTTAGTGTCGTGGGGAAACACTGAAGCTTTCTTT.

The chain combines TRBV7-2 with TRBJ2-3, with TRBD2 matching over 13 bases. The CDR3 extends over 16 amino acids. Germline assignment: CDR1 SGHTA and CDR2 FQGNSA. V gave up 5 bases and J gave up 3 bases; unmatched junction bases: 5. For the CDR3, the DNA is TGTGCCAGCAGCCAAGGGACTAGCGGGATTACAGATACGCAGTATTTT. Translation: CASSQGTSGITDTQYF. Together with reference TRBV7-2 and TRBJ2-3, the CDR3 gives the full variable domain: GAGVSQSPSNKVTEKGKDVELRCDPISGHTALYWYRQSLGQGLEFLIYFQGNSAPDKSGLPSDRFSAERTGGSVSTLTIQRTQQEDSAVYLCASSQGTSGITDTQYFGPGTRLTVL.

V and J are TRBV12-3 or TRBV12-4 and TRBJ2-3; D is ambiguous. Trimming cost V 3 bases and J 5 bases, with 9 bases left between them. The CDR3 contains 13 residues. This CDR3 reads CASSLDGQDTQYF. The CDR3 nucleotides read TGTGCCAGCAGTTTGGACGGCCAAGATACGCAGTATTTT.

This clonotype was counted ten times or more. This chain connects TRBV7-6 to TRBJ2-7; perhaps D is TRBD1 or TRBD2 (5 bases each). V was trimmed by 5 bases and J by 0 bases, leaving 14 bases between them. Germline-derived CDR1 and CDR2 are SGHVS and FNYEAQ. The CDR3 spans 15 residues. The CDR3 DNA is TGTGCCAGCAGCGTCCGGGACGAGAGCTCCTACGAGCAGTACTTC. This sequence encodes CASSVRDESSYEQYF.

The table lists this clonotype with a count of one. The chain uses TRBV19 and TRBJ2-5; perhaps D is TRBD1 or TRBD2 (6 bases each). Germline CDR1 is LNHDA and CDR2 is SQIVND (reference sequence). V shed 3 bases and J shed 1 base, with 12 bases lying between them. This CDR3 is built from 15 residues. As DNA, the CDR3 is TGTGCCAGTAGTATCAACGGAGGGGGCCAAGAGACCCAGTACTTC. This codes for CASSINGGGQETQYF.

V usage is TRBV6-5 and J usage is TRBJ2-5; D gene unclear. Germline V lookup: CDR1 MNHEY, CDR2 SVGAGI. Trimming removed 4 bases at V and 2 bases at J, with 11 bases between. This CDR3 is built from 14 residues. The CDR3 region is CASSLGVPQETQYF. CDR3 sequence (DNA): TGTGCCAGCAGTTTAGGTGTCCCGCAAGAGACCCAGTACTTC.